The T cell receptor beta chain described here comes from a study of T cell clones after liver transplantation. CDR1 is SGHAT, CDR2 FQNNGV, per germline. Trimming left V 3 bases short and J 1 base short, with 7 bases between. The CDR3 covers 14 residues. On this clone: Its antigen is as yet unknown.

Sequencing of dividing CFSE-low cells from the MLR defined alloreactive TCRbeta sequences. Clones were read by immunoSEQ multiplex PCR, and TCRdb kept only the in-frame ones, dropping some. The sample has approximately 5,000 clones; 35% to 45% are singletons. This clonotype was sampled from a human patient who received a liver transplant. Some T cells could come from the graft donor. The rearrangement joins TRBV11-2 to TRBJ2-1; possible D gene TRBD1, 6 bases. What was sequenced was CD4+ T cells from cultured PBMCs. The CDR3 loop is CASSFRGSYNEQFF. The CDR3 DNA is TGTGCCAGCAGCTTCAGGGGATCCTACAATGAGCAGTTCTTC. The full variable domain, rest sourced from reference TRBV11-2 and TRBJ2-1, is EAGVAQSPRYKIIEKRQSVAFWCNPISGHATLYWYQQILGQGPKLLIQFQNNGVVDDSQLPKDRFSAERLKGVDSTLKIQPAKLEDSAVYLCASSFRGSYNEQFFGPGTRLTVL.